This entry describes one T cell receptor (beta chain). The target antigen is unknown. Data came from immunoSEQ multiplex PCR; TCRdb stores just in-frame clones and leaves some out. The sample contains about 140,000 clones, approximately 82% of which appear only once. The donors were part of the roughly 130-subject validation cohort, which stood apart from the roughly 700-subject first cohort. This sample is drawn from a study of cytomegalovirus exposure and HLA in healthy donors. Study summary: The use of the same platform for the 120 or so validation repertoires and the roughly 680 first-cohort repertoires was reported by a later analysis.

The CDR3 loop spans 14 amino acids. The germline CDR1 and CDR2 sequences are SGHTA and FQGNSA. V lost 3 bases and J lost 4; bases outside the gene matches: 4. Regarding the study as a whole: Specificity of a few CMV-associated chains for CMV antigens was verified in vitro. Reports showed the classifier diagnosing cytomegalovirus status with high specificity and sensitivity.

The chain joins TRBV7-2 to TRBJ2-7; 9 nucleotides agree with TRBD1. The sequenced sample was PBMCs. The TCR comes from a man aged 25-45 years in good health and CMV-seropositive. In nucleotides, the CDR3 is TGTGCCAGCAGCTTGAGACAGGGGGGGTACGAGCAGTACTTC. Translation: CASSLRQGGYEQYF.